This T cell receptor beta chain is from a study of blood T cell repertoires in COVID-19. The length of the CDR3 is 12 residues. Germline-derived CDR1 and CDR2 are LGHNA and YNFKEQ. Trimming cost V 4 bases and J 9 bases, with 10 bases left between them. In the study's own analysis: Reference gene primer amplification yielded estimated nucleated cell counts. TCRdb's table, derived via immunoSEQ multiplex PCR, lists solely in-frame clones and lacks some. The D gene and trimming were derived from the DNA, and the V and J assignments and clone size from that table. Of roughly 200,000 clones detected, approximately 90% appear once; the ten largest clones hold less than 4.5%. Self-reported history from a screening survey and questionnaire set each donor's cohort.

The source material was PBMCs or T cells enriched from blood (not recorded which). The TCR was taken from a middle-aged woman with acute COVID-19. The chain employs TRBV4-2 and TRBJ1-5, with no clear D. As DNA, the CDR3 is TGTGCCAGCAGCCCGATGGCGGGGCCCCAGCATTTT. Its protein is CASSPMAGPQHF.